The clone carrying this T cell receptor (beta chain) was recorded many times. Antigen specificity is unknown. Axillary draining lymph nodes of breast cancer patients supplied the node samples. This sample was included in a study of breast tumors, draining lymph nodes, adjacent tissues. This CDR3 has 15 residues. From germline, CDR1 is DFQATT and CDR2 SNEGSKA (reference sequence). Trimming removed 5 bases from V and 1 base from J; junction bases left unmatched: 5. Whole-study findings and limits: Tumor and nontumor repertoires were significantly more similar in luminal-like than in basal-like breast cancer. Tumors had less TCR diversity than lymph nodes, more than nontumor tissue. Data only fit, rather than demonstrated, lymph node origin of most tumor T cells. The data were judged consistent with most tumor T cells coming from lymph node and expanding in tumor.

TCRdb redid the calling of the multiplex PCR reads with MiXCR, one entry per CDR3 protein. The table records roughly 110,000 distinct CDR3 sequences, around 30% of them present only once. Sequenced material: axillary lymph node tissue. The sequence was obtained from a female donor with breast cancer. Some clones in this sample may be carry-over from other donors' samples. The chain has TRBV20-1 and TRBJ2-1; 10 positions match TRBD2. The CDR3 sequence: CSASGLARSYNEQFF. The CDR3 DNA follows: TGCAGTGCTTCGGGACTAGCGCGTTCCTACAATGAGCAGTTCTTC.